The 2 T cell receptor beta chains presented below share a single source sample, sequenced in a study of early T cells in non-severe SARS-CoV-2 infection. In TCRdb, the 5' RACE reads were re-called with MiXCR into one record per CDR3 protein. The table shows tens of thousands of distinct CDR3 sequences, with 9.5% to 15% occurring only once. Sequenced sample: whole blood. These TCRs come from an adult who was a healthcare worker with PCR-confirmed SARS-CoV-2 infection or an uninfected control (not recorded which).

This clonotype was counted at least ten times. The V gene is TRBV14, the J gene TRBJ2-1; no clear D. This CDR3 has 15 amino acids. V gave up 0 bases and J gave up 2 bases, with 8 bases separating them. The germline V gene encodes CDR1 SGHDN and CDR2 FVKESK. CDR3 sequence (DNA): TGTGCCAGCAGCCAAGAGTTACCTCCCTACAATGAGCAGTTCTTC. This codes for CASSQELPPYNEQFF. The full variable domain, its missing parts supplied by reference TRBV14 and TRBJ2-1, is EAGVTQFPSHSVIEKGQTVTLRCDPISGHDNLYWYRRVMGKEIKFLLHFVKESKQDESGMPNNRFLAERTGGTYSTLKVQPAELEDSGVYFCASSQELPPYNEQFFGPGTRLTVL.

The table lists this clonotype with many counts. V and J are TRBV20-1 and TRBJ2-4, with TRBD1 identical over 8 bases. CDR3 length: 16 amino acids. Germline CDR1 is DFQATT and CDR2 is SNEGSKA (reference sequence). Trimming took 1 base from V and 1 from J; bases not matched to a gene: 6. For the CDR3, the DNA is TGCAGTGCTAGAGCTCAGGGGGCGTGGGCCAAAAACATTCAGTACTTC. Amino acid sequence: CSARAQGAWAKNIQYF.